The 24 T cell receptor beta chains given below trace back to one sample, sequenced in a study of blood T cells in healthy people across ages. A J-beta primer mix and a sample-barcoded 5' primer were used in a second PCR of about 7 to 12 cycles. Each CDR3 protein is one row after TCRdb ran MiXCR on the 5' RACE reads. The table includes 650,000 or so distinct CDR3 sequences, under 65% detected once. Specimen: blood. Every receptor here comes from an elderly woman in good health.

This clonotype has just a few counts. The DNA of the CDR3 is TGTGCCAGCAGCCAAACGACAGTTCAAGATACGCAGTATTTT. This sequence encodes CASSQTTVQDTQYF. The chain is built from TRBV2 and TRBJ2-3, with TRBD1 as a possible D gene (5 bases). Trimming shortened V by 6 bases and J by 5 bases, and 15 bases separated the two germline ends. The CDR3 consists of 14 residues. Germline lookup yields CDR1 SNHLY and CDR2 FYNNEI.

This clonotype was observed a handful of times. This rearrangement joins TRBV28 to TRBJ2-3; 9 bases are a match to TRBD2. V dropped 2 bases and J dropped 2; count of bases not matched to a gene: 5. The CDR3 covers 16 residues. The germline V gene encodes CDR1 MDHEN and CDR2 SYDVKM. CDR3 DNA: TGTGCCAGCAGTTTAGAAGCGGGGGGCTACACAGATACGCAGTATTTT. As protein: CASSLEAGGYTDTQYF.

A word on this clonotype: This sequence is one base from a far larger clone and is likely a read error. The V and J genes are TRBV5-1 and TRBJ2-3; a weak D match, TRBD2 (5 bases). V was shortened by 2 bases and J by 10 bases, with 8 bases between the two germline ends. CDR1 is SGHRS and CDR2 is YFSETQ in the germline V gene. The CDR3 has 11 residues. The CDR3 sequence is CASSFGDAQYF. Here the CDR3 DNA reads TGCGCCAGCAGCTTCGGGGATGCGCAGTATTTT.

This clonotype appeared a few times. The CDR3 loop reads CASSPGLAAETQYF. CDR3 nucleotides: TGTGCCAGCAGCCCAGGACTAGCTGCGGAGACCCAGTACTTC. This chain uses TRBV4-2 with TRBJ2-7; 8 bases align to TRBD2. The J call may be in error: the DNA end matches TRBJ2-5 better. Germline V gene data show CDR1 as LGHNA and CDR2 as YNFKEQ. The CDR3 covers 14 residues.

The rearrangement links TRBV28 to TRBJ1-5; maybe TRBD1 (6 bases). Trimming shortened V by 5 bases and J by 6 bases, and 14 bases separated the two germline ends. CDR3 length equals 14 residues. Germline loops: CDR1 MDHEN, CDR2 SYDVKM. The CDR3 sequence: CASSQGRRIQPQHF. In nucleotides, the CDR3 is TGTGCCAGCAGTCAGGGGAGGAGGATTCAGCCCCAGCATTTT.

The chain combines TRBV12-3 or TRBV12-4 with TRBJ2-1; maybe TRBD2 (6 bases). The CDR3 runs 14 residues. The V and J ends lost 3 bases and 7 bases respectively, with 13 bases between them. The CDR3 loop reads CASSFSLAWNEQFF. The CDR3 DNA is TGTGCCAGCAGTTTTTCTCTAGCGTGGAATGAGCAGTTCTTC.

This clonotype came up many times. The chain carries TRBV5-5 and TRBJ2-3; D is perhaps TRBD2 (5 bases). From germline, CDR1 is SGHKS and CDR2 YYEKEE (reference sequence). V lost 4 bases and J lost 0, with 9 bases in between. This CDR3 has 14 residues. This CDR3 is CASSLPGSTDTQYF. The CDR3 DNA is TGTGCCAGCAGCCTTCCGGGGAGCACAGATACGCAGTATTTT.

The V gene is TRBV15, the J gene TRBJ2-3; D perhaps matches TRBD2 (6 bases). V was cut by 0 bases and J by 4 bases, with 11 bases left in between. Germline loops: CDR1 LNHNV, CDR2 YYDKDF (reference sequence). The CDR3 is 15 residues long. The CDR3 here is CATSRERRAPDTQYF. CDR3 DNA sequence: TGTGCCACCAGCAGAGAAAGGAGGGCCCCAGATACGCAGTATTTT.

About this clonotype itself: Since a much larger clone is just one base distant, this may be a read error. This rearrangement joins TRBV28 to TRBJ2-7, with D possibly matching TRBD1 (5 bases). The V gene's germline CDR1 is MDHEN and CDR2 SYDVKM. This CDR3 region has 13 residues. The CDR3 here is CAGSFQGTYEQYF. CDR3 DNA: TGTGCCGGCAGTTTCCAGGGAACCTACGAGCAGTACTTC.

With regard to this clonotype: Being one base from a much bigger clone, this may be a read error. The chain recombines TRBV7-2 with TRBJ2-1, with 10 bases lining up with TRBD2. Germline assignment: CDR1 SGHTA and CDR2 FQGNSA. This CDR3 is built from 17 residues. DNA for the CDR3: TGTGCCAGCAGTTTAGGGACTAGCGAGGGGGACTCCCATGAGCAGTTCTTC. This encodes CASSLGTSEGDSHEQFF.

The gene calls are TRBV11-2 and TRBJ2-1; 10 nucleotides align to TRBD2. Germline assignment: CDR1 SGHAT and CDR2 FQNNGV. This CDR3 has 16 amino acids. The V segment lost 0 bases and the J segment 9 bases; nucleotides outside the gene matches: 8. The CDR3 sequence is CASSLDLASGRVEQFF. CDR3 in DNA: TGTGCCAGCAGCTTAGATCTGGCCAGCGGGAGGGTTGAGCAGTTCTTC.

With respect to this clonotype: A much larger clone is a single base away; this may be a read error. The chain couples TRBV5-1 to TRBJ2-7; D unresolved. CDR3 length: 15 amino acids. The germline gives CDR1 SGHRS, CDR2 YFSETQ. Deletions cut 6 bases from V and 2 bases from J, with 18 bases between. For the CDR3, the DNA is TGCGCCAGCACCCCTGGACCGGAAAGCGCCTACGAGCAGTACTTC. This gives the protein CASTPGPESAYEQYF.

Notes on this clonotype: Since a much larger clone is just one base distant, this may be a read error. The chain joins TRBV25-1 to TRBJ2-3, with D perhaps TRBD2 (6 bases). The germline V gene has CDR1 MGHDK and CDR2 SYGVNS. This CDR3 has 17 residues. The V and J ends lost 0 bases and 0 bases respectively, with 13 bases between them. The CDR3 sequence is CASSEYDSGYSTDTQYF. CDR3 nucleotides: TGTGCCAGCAGTGAATATGACAGCGGGTATAGCACAGATACGCAGTATTTT. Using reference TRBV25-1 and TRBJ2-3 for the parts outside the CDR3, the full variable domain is EADIYQTPRYLVIGTGKKITLECSQTMGHDKMYWYQQDPGMELHLIHYSYGVNSTEKGDLSSESTVSRIRTEHFPLTLESARPSHTSQYLCASSEYDSGYSTDTQYFGPGTRLTVL.

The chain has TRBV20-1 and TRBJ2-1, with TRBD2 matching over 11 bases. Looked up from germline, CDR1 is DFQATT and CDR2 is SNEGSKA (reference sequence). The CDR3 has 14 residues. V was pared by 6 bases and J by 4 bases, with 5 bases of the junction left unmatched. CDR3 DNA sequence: TGCAGTGCCATGACTAGCGGGGCTTACAATGAGCAGTTCTTC. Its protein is CSAMTSGAYNEQFF.

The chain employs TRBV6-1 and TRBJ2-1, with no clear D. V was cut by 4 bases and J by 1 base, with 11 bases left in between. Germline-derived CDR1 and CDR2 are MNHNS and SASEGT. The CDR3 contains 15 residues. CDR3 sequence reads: CASSGAVTSYNEQFF. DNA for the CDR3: TGTGCCAGCAGTGGCGCGGTTACTTCCTACAATGAGCAGTTCTTC.

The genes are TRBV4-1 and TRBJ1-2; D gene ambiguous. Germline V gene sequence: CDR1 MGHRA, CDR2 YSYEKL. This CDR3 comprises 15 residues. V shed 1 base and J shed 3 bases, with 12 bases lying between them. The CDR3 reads CASSQGGNIYYGYTF. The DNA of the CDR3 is TGCGCCAGCAGCCAAGGAGGAAATATATACTATGGCTACACCTTC.

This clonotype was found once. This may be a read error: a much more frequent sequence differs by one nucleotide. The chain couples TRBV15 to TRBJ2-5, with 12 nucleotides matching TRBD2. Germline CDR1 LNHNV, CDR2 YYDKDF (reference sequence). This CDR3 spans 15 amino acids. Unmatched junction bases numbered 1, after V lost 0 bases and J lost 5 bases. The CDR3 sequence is CATSRDTSGGETQYF. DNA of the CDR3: TGTGCCACCAGCAGAGATACTAGCGGGGGGGAGACCCAGTACTTC.

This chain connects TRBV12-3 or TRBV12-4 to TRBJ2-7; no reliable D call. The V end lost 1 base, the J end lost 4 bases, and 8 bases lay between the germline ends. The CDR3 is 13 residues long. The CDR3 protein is CASSLDSEYEQYF. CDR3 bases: TGTGCCAGCAGTTTAGACAGTGAGTACGAGCAGTACTTC.

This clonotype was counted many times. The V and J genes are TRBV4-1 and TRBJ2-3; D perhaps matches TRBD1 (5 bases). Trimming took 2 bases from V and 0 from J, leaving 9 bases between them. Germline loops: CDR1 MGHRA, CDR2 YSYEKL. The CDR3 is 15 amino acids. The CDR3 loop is CASSQNRPSTDTQYF. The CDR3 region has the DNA TGCGCCAGCAGCCAAAACAGGCCGAGCACAGATACGCAGTATTTT.

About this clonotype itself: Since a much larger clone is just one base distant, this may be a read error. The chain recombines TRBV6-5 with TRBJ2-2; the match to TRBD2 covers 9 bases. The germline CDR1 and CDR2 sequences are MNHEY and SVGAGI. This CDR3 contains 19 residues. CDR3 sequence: CTSSYSWVAGARITGELFF. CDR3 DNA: TGTACCAGCAGTTACTCGTGGGTAGCGGGAGCGCGAATCACCGGGGAGCTGTTTTTT.

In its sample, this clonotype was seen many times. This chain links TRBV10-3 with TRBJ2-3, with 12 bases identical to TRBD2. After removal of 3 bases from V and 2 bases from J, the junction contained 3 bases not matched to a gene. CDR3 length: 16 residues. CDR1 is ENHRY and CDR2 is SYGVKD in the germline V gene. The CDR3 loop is CAISDASGGVTDTQYF. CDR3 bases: TGTGCCATCAGTGACGCTAGCGGGGGGGTCACAGATACGCAGTATTTT.

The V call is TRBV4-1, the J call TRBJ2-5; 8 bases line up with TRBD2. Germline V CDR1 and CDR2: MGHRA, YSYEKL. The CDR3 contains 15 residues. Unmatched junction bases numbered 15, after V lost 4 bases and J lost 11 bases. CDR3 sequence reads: CASSPHSGMGNEQYF. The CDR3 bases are TGCGCCAGCAGCCCTCATAGCGGGATGGGCAATGAGCAGTACTTC.

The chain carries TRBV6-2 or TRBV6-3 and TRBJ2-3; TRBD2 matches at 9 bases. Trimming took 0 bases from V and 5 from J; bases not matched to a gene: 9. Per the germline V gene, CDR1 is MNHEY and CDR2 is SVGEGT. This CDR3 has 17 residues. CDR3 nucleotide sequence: TGTGCCAGCAGTTACTCCCCGGGTAGCGGGGGAAGAGATACGCAGTATTTT. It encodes CASSYSPGSGGRDTQYF.

CDR3 sequence: CASSLWRGRGQPQHF. In DNA, the CDR3 is TGTGCCAGCAGCTTATGGAGGGGGCGCGGGCAGCCCCAGCATTTT. This chain joins TRBV7-2 and TRBJ1-5; 7 nucleotides agree with TRBD1. The CDR3 length is 15 residues. The V gene's germline CDR1 is SGHTA and CDR2 FQGNSA. The V segment lost 2 bases and the J segment 7 bases; nucleotides outside the gene matches: 8.